This T cell receptor (beta chain) was found in a study of blood T cell repertoires in COVID-19. Assay: immunoSEQ multiplex PCR; the TCRdb copy retains only in-frame clones and omits some. The sample yields about 180,000 clones, about 84% seen once. The CDR3 length is 14 residues. CDR1 is MDHEN, CDR2 SYDVKM, per germline. The junction had 9 bases not matched to a gene; V was cut back by 8 bases and J by 4 bases. Recovered status in Cohort 3 required two negative PCRs, clearance, or symptom resolution. The receptor was isolated from a woman in her thirties who had recovered from COVID-19. V usage is TRBV28 and J usage is TRBJ2-3; 7 bases align to TRBD2. The sequencing sample was made of PBMCs or T cells enriched from blood (not recorded which). CDR3 amino acids: CASQSGITSDTQYF. The DNA for the CDR3 is TGTGCCAGCCAGAGCGGGATTACGTCAGATACGCAGTATTTT. The full variable domain, its missing parts supplied by reference TRBV28 and TRBJ2-3, is DVKVTQSSRYLVKRTGEKVFLECVQDMDHENMFWYRQDPGLGLRLIYFSYDVKMKEKGDIPEGYSVSREKKERFSLILESASTNQTSMYLCASQSGITSDTQYFGPGTRLTVL.